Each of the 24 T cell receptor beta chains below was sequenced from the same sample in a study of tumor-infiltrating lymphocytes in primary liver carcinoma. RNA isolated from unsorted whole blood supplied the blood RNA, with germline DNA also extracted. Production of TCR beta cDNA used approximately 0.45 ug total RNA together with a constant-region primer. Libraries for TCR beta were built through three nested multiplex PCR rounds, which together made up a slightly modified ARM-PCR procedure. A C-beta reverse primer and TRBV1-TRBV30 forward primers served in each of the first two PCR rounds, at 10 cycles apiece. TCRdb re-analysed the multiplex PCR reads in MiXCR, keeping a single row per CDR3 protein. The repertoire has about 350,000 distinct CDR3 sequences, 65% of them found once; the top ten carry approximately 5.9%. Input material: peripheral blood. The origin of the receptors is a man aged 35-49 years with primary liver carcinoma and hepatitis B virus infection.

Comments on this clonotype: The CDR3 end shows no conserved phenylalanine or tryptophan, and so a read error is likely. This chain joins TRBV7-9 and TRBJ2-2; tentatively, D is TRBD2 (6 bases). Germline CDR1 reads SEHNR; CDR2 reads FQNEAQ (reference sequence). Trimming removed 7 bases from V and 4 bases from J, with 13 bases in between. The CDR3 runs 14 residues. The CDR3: CASNEGRSTGELFI. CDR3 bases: TGTGCCAGCAATGAGGGGAGGAGCACCGGGGAGCTGTTTATT.

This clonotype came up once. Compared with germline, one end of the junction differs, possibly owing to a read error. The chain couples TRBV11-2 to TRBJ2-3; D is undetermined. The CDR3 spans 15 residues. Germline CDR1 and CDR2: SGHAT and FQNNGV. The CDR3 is CASSLGLQDTDTQYF. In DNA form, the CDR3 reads TGTGCAAGCAGCTTAGGGCTACAAGACACAGATACGCAGTATTTT.

The CDR3 spells CASNSGLAAEQYF. The CDR3 bases are TGTGCCAGCAACTCAGGACTAGCGGCCGAGCAGTACTTC. The chain carries TRBV11-1 and TRBJ2-7; 10 bases fit TRBD2. This CDR3 comprises 13 residues. The V and J ends lost 7 bases and 6 bases, in that order; junction bases with no gene match: 6. Germline CDR1 reads SGHAT; CDR2 reads FQDESV (reference sequence).

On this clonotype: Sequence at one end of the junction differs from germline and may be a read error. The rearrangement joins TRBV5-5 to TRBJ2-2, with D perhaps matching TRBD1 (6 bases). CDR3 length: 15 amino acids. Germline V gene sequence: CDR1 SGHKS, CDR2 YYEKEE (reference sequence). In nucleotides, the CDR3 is TGTGCCAACAGCCTTGGACAGATGAACACCGGGGAGCTGTTTTTT. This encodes CANSLGQMNTGELFF. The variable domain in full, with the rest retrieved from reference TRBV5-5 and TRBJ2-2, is DAGVTQSPTHLIKTRGQQVTLRCSPISGHKSVSWYQQVLGQGPQFIFQYYEKEERGRGNFPDRFSARQFPNYSSELNVNALLLGDSALYLCANSLGQMNTGELFFGEGSRLTVL.

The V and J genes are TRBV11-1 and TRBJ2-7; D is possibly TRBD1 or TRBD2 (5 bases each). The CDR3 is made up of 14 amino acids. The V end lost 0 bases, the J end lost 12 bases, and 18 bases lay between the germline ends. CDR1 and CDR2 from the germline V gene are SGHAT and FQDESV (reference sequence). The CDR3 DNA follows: TGTGCCAGCAGCTTAGCATGGGGGAGCCACGAGTTGTACTTC. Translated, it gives CASSLAWGSHELYF.

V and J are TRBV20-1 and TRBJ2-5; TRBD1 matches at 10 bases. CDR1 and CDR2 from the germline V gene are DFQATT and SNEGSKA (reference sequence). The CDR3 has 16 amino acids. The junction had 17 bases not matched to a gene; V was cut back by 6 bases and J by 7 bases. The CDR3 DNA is TGCAGTGCCGGGGGTCCGGGACAGGGGACGTTCGGGACCCAGTACTTC. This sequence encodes CSAGGPGQGTFGTQYF.

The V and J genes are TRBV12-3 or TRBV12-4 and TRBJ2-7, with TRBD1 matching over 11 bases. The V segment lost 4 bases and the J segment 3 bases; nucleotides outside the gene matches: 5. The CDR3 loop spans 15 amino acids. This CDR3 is CASSSPGQGDYEQYF. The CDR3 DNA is TGTGCCAGCAGTTCACCGGGACAGGGGGACTACGAGCAGTACTTC.

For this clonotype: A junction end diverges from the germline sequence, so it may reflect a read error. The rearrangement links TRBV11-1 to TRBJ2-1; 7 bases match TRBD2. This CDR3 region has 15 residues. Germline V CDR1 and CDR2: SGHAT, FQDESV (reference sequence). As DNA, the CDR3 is TGTGCCAGCAGCCTATCCGGGGCTAGCGGCAATGAGCGGTTCTTC. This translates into CASSLSGASGNERFF.

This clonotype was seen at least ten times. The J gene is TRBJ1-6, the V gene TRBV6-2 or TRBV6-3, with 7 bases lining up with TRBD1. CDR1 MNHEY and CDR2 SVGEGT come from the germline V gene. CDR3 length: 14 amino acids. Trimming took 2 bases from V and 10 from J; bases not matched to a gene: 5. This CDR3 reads CASSYERGQSPLHF. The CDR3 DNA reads TGTGCCAGCAGTTACGAGAGGGGGCAGTCACCCCTCCACTTT.

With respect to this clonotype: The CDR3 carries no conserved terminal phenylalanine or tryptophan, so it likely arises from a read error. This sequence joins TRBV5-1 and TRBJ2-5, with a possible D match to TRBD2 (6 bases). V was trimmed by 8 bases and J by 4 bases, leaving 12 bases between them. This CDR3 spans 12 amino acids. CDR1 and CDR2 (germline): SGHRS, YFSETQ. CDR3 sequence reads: CASSTGGETQYL. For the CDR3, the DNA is TGCGCCAGTAGTACCGGGGGAGAGACCCAGTACCTC.

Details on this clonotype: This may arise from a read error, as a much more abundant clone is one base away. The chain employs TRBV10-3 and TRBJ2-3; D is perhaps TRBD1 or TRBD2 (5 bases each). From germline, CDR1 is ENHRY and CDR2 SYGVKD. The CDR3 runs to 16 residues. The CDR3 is CAITRMRGEGTDTLYF. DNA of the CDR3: TGTGCCATCACTCGAATGAGGGGTGAGGGCACAGATACGCTGTATTTT.

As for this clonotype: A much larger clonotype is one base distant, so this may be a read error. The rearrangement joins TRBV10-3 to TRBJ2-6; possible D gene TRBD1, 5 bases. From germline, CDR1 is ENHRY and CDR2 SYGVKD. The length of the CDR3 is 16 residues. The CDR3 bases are TGTGCCATCAGTGGGGCAGAGAGATCTGGGGCCAACGTCCTGAGTTTC. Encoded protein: CAISGAERSGANVLSF.

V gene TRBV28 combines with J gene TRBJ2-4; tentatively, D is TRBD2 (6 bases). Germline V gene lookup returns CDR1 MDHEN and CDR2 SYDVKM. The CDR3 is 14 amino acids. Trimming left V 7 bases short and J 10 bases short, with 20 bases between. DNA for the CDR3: TGTGCCAGCAATTGGGACGGGAGAATGAATATTCAGTACTTC. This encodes CASNWDGRMNIQYF.

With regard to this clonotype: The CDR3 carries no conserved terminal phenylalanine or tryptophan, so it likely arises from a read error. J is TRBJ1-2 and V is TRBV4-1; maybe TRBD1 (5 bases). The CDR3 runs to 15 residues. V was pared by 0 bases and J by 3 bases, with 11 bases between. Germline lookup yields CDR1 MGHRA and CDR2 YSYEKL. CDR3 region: CASSQDPGLYYGYTL. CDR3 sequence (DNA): TGCGCCAGCAGCCAAGACCCGGGGCTTTACTATGGCTACACCTTA.

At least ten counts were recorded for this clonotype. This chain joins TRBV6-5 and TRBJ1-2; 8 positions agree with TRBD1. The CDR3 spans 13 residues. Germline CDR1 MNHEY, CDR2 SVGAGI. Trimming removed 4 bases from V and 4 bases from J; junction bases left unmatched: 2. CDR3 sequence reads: CASSLDRGYGYTF. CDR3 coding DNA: TGTGCCAGCAGTTTAGACAGGGGCTATGGCTACACCTTC.

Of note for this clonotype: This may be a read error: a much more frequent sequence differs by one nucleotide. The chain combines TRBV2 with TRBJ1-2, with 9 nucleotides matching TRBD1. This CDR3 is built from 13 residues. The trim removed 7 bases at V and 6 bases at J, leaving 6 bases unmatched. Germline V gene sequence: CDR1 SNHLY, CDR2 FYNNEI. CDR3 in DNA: TGTGCCAGCAAGGACAGGGGTTACCATGGCTACACCTTC. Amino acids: CASKDRGYHGYTF.

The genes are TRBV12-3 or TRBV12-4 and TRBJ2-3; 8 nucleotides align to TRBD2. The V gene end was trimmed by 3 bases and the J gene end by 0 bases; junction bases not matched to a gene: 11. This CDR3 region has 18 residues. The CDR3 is CASSLGRVTSGSTDTQYF. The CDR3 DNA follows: TGTGCCAGCAGTTTGGGCAGGGTTACTAGCGGTAGCACAGATACGCAGTATTTT.

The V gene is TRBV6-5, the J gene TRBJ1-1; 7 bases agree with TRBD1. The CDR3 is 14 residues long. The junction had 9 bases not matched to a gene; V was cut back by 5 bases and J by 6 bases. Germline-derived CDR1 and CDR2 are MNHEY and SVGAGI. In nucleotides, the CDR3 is TGTGCCAGCAGTCGACAGGGCATGAGCGCTGAAGCTTTCTTT. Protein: CASSRQGMSAEAFF.

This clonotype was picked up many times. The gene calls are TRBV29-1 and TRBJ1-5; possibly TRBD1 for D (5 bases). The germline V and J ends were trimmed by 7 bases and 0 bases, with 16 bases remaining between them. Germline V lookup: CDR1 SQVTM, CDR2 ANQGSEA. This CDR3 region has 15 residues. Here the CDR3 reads CSGSEGSHSNQPQHF. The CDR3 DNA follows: TGCAGCGGAAGCGAGGGGAGTCATAGCAATCAGCCCCAGCATTTT.

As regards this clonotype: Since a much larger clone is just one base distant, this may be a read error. As DNA, the CDR3 is TGTGCCAGCAGTTCGCTGGGGGCTCGGGTGGATGAGCAGTTCTTC. Translating it yields CASSSLGARVDEQFF. This sequence joins TRBV12-3 or TRBV12-4 and TRBJ2-1, with D possibly being TRBD1 (6 bases). V lost 4 bases to trimming and J lost 8 bases, with 18 bases between them. This CDR3 region has 15 residues.

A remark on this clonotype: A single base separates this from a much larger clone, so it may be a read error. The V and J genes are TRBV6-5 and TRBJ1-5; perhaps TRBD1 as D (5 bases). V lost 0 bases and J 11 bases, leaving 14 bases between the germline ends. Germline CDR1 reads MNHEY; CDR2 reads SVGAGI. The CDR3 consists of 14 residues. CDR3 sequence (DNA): TGTGCCAGCAGTTACTCTGGCAGGGAACAGACCCAGCATTTT. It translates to CASSYSGREQTQHF.

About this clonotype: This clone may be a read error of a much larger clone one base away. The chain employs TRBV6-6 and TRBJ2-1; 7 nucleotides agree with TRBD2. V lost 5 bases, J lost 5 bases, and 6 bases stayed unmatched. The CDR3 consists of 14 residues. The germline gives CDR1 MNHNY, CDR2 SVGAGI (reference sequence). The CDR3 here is CASSRLADDNEQFF. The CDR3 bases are TGTGCCAGCAGTCGACTAGCCGACGACAATGAGCAGTTCTTC.

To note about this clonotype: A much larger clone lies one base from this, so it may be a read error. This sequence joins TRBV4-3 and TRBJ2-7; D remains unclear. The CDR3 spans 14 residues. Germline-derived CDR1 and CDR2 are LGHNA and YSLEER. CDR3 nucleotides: TGCGCCAGCAGCCAAGATCTAGATGGTCACGATCAGTACTTC. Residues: CASSQDLDGHDQYF.

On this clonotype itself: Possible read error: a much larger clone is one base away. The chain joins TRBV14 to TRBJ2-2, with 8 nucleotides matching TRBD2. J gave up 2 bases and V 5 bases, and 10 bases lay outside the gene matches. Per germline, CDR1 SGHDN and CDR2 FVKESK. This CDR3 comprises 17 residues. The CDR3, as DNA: TGTGCCAGCAGCTCAGGGTGGACTAGCCATAACACCGGGGAGCTGTTTTTT. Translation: CASSSGWTSHNTGELFF.